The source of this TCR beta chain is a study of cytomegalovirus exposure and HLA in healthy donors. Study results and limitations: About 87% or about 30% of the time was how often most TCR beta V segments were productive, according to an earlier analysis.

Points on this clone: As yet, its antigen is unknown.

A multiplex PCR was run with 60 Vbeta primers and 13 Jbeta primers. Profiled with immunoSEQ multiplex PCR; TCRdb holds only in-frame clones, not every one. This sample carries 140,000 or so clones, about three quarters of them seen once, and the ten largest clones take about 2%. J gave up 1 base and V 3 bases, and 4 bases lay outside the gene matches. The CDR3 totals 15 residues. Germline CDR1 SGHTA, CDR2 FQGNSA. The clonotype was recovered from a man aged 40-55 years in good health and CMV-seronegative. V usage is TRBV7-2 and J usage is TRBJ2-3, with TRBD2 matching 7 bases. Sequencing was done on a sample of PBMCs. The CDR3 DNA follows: TGTGCCAGCAGCTTGGGAGGGCCCCGCACAGATACGCAGTATTTT. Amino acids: CASSLGGPRTDTQYF.